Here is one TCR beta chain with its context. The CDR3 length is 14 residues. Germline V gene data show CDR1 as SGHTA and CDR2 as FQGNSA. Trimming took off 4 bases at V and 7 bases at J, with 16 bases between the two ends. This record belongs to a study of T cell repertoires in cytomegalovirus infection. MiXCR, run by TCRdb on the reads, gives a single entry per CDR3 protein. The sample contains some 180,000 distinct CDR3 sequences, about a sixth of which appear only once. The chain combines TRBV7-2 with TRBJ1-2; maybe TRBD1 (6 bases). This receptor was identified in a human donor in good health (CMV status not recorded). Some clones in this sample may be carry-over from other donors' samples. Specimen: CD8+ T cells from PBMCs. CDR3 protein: CASSSRPRGRGYTF. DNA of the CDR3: TGTGCCAGCAGCTCCCGACCCCGGGGGCGTGGCTACACCTTC.